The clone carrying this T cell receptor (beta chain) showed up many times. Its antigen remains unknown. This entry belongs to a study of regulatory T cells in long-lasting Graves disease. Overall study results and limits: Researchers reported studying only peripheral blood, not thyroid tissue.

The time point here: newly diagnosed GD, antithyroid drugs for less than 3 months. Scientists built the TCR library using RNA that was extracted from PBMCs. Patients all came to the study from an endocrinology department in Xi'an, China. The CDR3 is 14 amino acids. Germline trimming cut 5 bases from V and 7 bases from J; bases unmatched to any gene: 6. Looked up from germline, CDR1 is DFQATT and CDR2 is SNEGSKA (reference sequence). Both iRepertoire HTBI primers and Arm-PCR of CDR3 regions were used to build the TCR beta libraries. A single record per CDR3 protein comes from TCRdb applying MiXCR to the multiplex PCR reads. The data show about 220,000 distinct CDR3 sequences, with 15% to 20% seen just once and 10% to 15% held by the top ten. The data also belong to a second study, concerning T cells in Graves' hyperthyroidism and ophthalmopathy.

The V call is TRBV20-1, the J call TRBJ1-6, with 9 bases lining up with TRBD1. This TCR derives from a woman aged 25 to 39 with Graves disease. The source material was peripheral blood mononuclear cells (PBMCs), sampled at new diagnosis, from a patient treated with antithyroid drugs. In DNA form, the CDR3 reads TGCAGTGCTTGGGACAGGGCAGGGAATTCACCCCTCCACTTT. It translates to CSAWDRAGNSPLHF.